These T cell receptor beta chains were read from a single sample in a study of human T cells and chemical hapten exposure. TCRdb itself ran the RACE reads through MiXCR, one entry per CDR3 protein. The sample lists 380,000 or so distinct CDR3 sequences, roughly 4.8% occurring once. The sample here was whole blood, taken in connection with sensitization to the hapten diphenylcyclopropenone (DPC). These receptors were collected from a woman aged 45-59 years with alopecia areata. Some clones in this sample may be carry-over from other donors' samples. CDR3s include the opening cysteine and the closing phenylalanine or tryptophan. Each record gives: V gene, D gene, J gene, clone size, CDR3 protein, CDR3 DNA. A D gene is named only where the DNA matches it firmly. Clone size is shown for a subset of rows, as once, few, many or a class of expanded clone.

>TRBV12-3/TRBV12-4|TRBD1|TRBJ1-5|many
CASSSGTGGNQPQHF
TGTGCCAGCAGTTCAGGGACAGGGGGCAATCAGCCCCAGCATTTT
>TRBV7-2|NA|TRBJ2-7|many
CASSSVTGPYEQYF
TGTGCCAGCAGCTCGGTAACAGGCCCCTACGAGCAGTACTTC
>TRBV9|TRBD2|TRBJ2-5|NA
CASSGTSGSSETQYF
TGTGCCAGCAGCGGGACTAGCGGGAGTTCGGAGACCCAGTACTTC
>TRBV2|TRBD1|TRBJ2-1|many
CASSEVRGSYNEQFF
TGTGCCAGCAGTGAGGTCAGGGGGTCCTACAATGAGCAGTTCTTC
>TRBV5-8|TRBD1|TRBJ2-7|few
CASSFTGASYEQYF
TGTGCCAGCAGCTTTACAGGGGCTTCCTACGAGCAGTACTTC
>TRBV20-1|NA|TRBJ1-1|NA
CSARFGGGATEAFF
TGCAGTGCTAGATTCGGTGGGGGGGCCACTGAAGCTTTCTTT
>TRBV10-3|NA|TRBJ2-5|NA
CAISVPSQGKEETQYF
TGTGCCATCAGTGTCCCCTCTCAGGGGAAGGAGGAGACCCAGTACTTC
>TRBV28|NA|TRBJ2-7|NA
CASSLGGSYERYF
TGTGCCAGCAGTTTAGGCGGGTCCTACGAGCGGTACTTC
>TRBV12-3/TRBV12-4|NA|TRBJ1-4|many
CASSNRGIDEKLFF
TGTGCCAGCAGCAATAGGGGAATCGATGAAAAACTGTTTTTT
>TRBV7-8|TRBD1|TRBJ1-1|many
CATRQGPDTEAFF
TGTGCCACCAGACAGGGGCCGGACACTGAAGCTTTCTTT
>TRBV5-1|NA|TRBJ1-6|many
CASSLRGEGESPLHF
TGCGCCAGCAGCTTGAGGGGAGAGGGCGAATCACCCCTCCACTTT
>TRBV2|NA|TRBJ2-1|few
CASSNSGYNEQFF
TGTGCCAGCAGCAATAGCGGATACAATGAGCAGTTCTTC
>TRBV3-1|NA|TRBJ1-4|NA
CASSLGHGNEKLFF
TGTGCCAGCAGCCTTGGACACGGTAATGAAAAACTGTTTTTT
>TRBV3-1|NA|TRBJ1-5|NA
CASSQRQENQPQHF
TGTGCCAGCAGCCAAAGACAGGAGAATCAGCCCCAGCATTTT
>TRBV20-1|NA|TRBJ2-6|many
CSARDRDHGANVLTF
TGCAGTGCTAGAGATAGGGACCATGGGGCCAACGTCCTGACTTTC
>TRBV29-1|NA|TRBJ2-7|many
CSVEGRAYEQYF
TGCAGCGTTGAAGGCAGGGCCTACGAGCAGTACTTC
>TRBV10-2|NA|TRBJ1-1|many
CASRMSDTEAFF
TGCGCCAGCAGGATGAGTGATACTGAAGCTTTCTTT
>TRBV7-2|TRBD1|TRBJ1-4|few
CASSRGRDRGNEKLFF
TGTGCCAGCAGCCGGGGACGGGACAGGGGGAATGAAAAACTGTTTTTT
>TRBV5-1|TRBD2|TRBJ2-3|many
CASSPTSGSTDTQYF
TGCGCCAGCAGCCCTACTAGCGGGAGTACAGATACGCAGTATTTT
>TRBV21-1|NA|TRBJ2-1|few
CASSKVAGIFEQFF
TGTGCCAGCAGCAAAGTGGCAGGGATATTCGAGCAGTTCTTC
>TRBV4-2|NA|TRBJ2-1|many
CASKWEGYEQFF
TGTGCCAGCAAGTGGGAAGGCTATGAGCAGTTCTTC
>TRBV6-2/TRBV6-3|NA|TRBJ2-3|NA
CASSYSTAGFSTDTQYF
TGTGCCAGCAGTTACTCGACGGCGGGTTTCAGCACAGATACGCAGTATTTT
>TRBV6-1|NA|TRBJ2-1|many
CASSEGQGQRVRNEQFF
TGTGCCAGCAGTGAAGGGCAGGGGCAGAGGGTCAGGAATGAGCAGTTCTTC
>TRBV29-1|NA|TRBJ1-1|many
CSVEDPGVTEAFF
TGCAGCGTTGAAGATCCGGGGGTCACTGAAGCTTTCTTT
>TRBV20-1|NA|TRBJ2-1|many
CSASEIRYNEQFF
TGCAGTGCTAGTGAGATTCGCTACAATGAGCAGTTCTTC
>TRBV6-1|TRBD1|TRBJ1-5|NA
CASSVGGNRGSNNQPQHF
TGTGCCAGCAGTGTGGGGGGTAACAGGGGGAGTAACAATCAGCCCCAGCATTTT
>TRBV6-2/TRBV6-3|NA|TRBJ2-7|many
CASSKITGARPDEQYF
TGTGCCAGCAGCAAAATCACAGGCGCCAGGCCCGACGAGCAGTACTTC
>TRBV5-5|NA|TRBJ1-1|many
CASSHGQIAEAFF
TGTGCCAGCAGCCACGGACAGATCGCTGAAGCTTTCTTT
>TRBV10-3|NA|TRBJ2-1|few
CAISSIEVNEQFF
TGTGCCATTTCATCCATAGAAGTAAATGAGCAGTTCTTC
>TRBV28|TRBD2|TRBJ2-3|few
CASSAGTSLTDTQYF
TGTGCCAGCAGTGCCGGGACTAGCCTCACAGATACGCAGTATTTT